This paragraph reports one T cell receptor beta chain. Its specificity is unknown. The data originate from a study of shared clonotypes between healthy human individuals. Libraries were prepared by immunoSEQ multiplex PCR; TCRdb keeps only in-frame clonotypes and omits some of them. The repertoire holds around 640,000 clones, with about 96% as singletons. CD8 cells regarded as naive lacked CD45RO, were positively chosen for CCR7, and omitted terminally differentiated effector memory CD45RA+ cells. All donors were Caucasian adults living in Nashville, Tennessee. The length of the CDR3 is 12 residues. Looked up from germline, CDR1 is SEHNR and CDR2 is FQNEAQ (reference sequence). Trimming took 5 bases from V and 6 from J, leaving 9 bases between them. Regarding the study as a whole: Compared with clonotypes that all four donors shared, non-shared clonotypes had lower generation probabilities.

The chain combines TRBV7-9 with TRBJ2-3; D is tentatively TRBD1 or TRBD2 (5 bases each). This sequence was found in a woman in her thirties in good health. Sequencing was carried out using naive CD8+ T cells sorted from blood. CDR3 coding DNA: TGTGCCAGCAGCCGGGACGTCGATACGCAGTATTTT. Translated, it gives CASSRDVDTQYF.